The 27 T cell receptor beta chains in this list originate from one sample, sequenced in a study of follicular helper T cells after annual influenza vaccination. Sequenced by immunoSEQ multiplex PCR; TCRdb stores in-frame clones only, minus some. Among approximately 6,900 clones, 75% to 90% were seen once, and the ten largest hold around 0.54%. Time point: 2015-2016 season, 7 days after influenza vaccination. The sample was CXCR5- memory CD4+ T cells sorted from blood, taken 7 days after influenza vaccination. All receptors come from an adult who received the influenza vaccine.

CDR3 nucleotide sequence: TGCGCCAGCAGCTTGCGGGGAGGAAACACTGAAGCTTTCTTT. Encoded protein: CASSLRGGNTEAFF. The rearrangement links TRBV5-1 to TRBJ1-1; D call uncertain. The CDR3 covers 14 residues. V lost 1 base, J lost 2 bases, and 9 bases lay in between. The germline gives CDR1 SGHRS, CDR2 YFSETQ.

On this clone: A junction boundary mismatches the germline segment, possibly from a read error. The chain combines TRBV7-2 with TRBJ1-2; 7 bases agree with TRBD1. The germline CDR1 and CDR2 sequences are SGHTA and FQGNSA. CDR3 length: 11 residues. The chain's CDR3 is CASRQGPGYAF. The CDR3 bases are TGTGCCAGCAGACAGGGGCCTGGCTACGCCTTC.

This chain uses TRBV5-1 with TRBJ1-2, with a possible D match to TRBD1 (5 bases). Germline values: CDR1 SGHRS, CDR2 YFSETQ. Trimming left V 2 bases short and J 12 bases short, with 17 bases between. CDR3 length: 13 amino acids. Written as DNA, the CDR3 is TGCGCCAGCAGCTTCGAGACCGGGGCATGGCACACCTTC. As protein: CASSFETGAWHTF.

This chain links TRBV27 with TRBJ2-7; 11 bases match TRBD2. The J segment lost 4 bases and the V segment lost 5 bases, leaving 7 bases of the junction unmatched. The V gene's germline CDR1 is MNHEY and CDR2 SMNVEV (reference sequence). The CDR3 spans 15 residues. CDR3 sequence: CASSVIAGGQYEQYF. CDR3 DNA sequence: TGTGCCAGCAGTGTGATAGCGGGGGGGCAATACGAGCAGTACTTC.

About this clone: Compared with germline, one end of the junction differs, possibly owing to a read error. At the DNA level, this CDR3 is encoded by other sequences in the same sample as well. This chain links TRBV5-4 with TRBJ1-2; no firm D call. Germline values: CDR1 SGHNT, CDR2 YYREEE (reference sequence). This CDR3 is 14 amino acids long. Here the CDR3 DNA reads TGTGCCAGCAGCTTGCGAGTCAGCGCCTATGGCTATACCTTC. Protein: CASSLRVSAYGYTF.

V gene TRBV7-9 combines with J gene TRBJ2-3; 7 nucleotides align to TRBD2. The junction had 6 bases not matched to a gene; V was cut back by 3 bases and J by 3 bases. The V gene's germline CDR1 is SEHNR and CDR2 FQNEAQ (reference sequence). This CDR3 has 15 residues. The CDR3 bases are TGTGCCAGCAGCTTCCCGGGGAGGGGAACAGATACGCAGTATTTT. Protein product: CASSFPGRGTDTQYF. Full variable domain (remainder filled in from reference TRBV7-9 and TRBJ2-3): DTGVSQNPRHKITKRGQNVTFRCDPISEHNRLYWYRQTLGQGPEFLTYFQNEAQLEKSRLLSDRFSAERPKGSFSTLEIQRTEQGDSAMYLCASSFPGRGTDTQYFGPGTRLTVL.

The chain combines TRBV9 with TRBJ2-3, with D perhaps matching TRBD2 (5 bases). The length of the CDR3 is 13 residues. Germline V gene sequence: CDR1 SGDLS, CDR2 YYNGEE. Trimming left V 3 bases short and J 4 bases short, with 9 bases between. CDR3 residues: CASSARTPDTQYF. CDR3 DNA: TGTGCCAGCAGCGCCAGGACTCCAGATACGCAGTATTTT.

The V and J genes are TRBV5-4 and TRBJ1-2; tentatively, D is TRBD1 (6 bases). The V and J ends lost 0 bases and 10 bases respectively, with 13 bases between them. CDR1 SGHNT and CDR2 YYREEE come from the germline V gene (reference sequence). The CDR3 is made up of 13 amino acids. In nucleotides, the CDR3 is TGTGCCAGCAGCTTGGACAGGGCTCAGGTCTACACCTTC. The encoded protein is CASSLDRAQVYTF. The full variable domain, rest sourced from reference TRBV5-4 and TRBJ1-2, is ETGVTQSPTHLIKTRGQQVTLRCSSQSGHNTVSWYQQALGQGPQFIFQYYREEENGRGNFPPRFSGLQFPNYSSELNVNALELDDSALYLCASSLDRAQVYTFGSGTRLTVV.

This chain joins TRBV5-5 and TRBJ2-5, with 8 bases aligning to TRBD1. The CDR3 has 14 residues. Trimming cost V 2 bases and J 4 bases; bases outside gene matches: 4. CDR1 is SGHKS, CDR2 YYEKEE, per germline (reference sequence). CDR3 in DNA: TGTGCCAGCAGCTTCAGGGGGCCTGGAGAGACCCAGTACTTC. It yields the protein CASSFRGPGETQYF. The whole variable domain, remainder taken from reference TRBV5-5 and TRBJ2-5, is DAGVTQSPTHLIKTRGQQVTLRCSPISGHKSVSWYQQVLGQGPQFIFQYYEKEERGRGNFPDRFSARQFPNYSSELNVNALLLGDSALYLCASSFRGPGETQYFGPGTRLLVL.

The V call is TRBV18, the J call TRBJ1-2, with D maybe TRBD1 (6 bases). The CDR3 loop spans 13 amino acids. Germline V lookup: CDR1 KGHSH, CDR2 LQKENI. Trimming removed 3 bases from V and 6 bases from J, with 11 bases in between. In nucleotides, the CDR3 is TGTGCCAGCTCACCGGGAAGGGGGGATGGCTACACCTTC. Translation: CASSPGRGDGYTF.

The genes are TRBV6-5 and TRBJ1-1; no clear D. CDR3 length equals 16 residues. Trimming took 1 base from V and 1 from J, leaving 13 bases between them. Germline V gene data show CDR1 as MNHEY and CDR2 as SVGAGI. The CDR3 here is CASSYFLGPSNTEAFF. DNA for the CDR3: TGTGCCAGCAGTTACTTCTTAGGTCCTTCGAACACTGAAGCTTTCTTT.

The rearrangement joins TRBV6-6 to TRBJ2-3, with D uncertain. The ends were cut back, 6 bases at V and 3 bases at J, with 16 bases in the middle. The CDR3 has 15 amino acids. CDR1 and CDR2 (germline): MNHNY, SVGAGI (reference sequence). The CDR3 region is CASSSVGRRTDTQYF. CDR3 in DNA: TGTGCCAGCAGCTCCGTCGGACGAAGAACAGATACGCAGTATTTT.

V is TRBV7-9 and J is TRBJ2-5; tentative D call: TRBD1 (6 bases). The CDR3 loop spans 14 amino acids. Trimming cost V 3 bases and J 6 bases, with 14 bases left between them. CDR1 is SEHNR and CDR2 is FQNEAQ in the germline V gene (reference sequence). The CDR3 is CASSLERTVQTQYF. CDR3 nucleotide sequence: TGTGCCAGCAGCTTGGAGCGGACAGTCCAGACCCAGTACTTC.

This chain uses TRBV18 with TRBJ1-6; 8 bases agree with TRBD1. The CDR3 is 15 amino acids. V was clipped by 6 bases and J by 4 bases; unmatched bases: 5. From germline, CDR1 is KGHSH and CDR2 LQKENI. CDR3 residues: CASSGQGDYNSPLHF. CDR3 sequence (DNA): TGTGCCAGCTCTGGACAGGGAGATTATAATTCACCCCTCCACTTT. The full variable domain, in which reference TRBV18 and TRBJ1-6 provide the parts outside the CDR3, is NAGVMQNPRHLVRRRGQEARLRCSPMKGHSHVYWYRQLPEEGLKFMVYLQKENIIDESGMPKERFSAEFPKEGPSILRIQQVVRGDSAAYFCASSGQGDYNSPLHFGNGTRLTVT.

This chain joins TRBV25-1 and TRBJ1-1; D remains ambiguous. The CDR3 contains 12 residues. V lost 6 bases and J lost 0, with 5 bases in between. Germline values: CDR1 MGHDK, CDR2 SYGVNS. CDR3 amino acids: CASSSMNTEAFF. DNA of the CDR3: TGTGCCAGCAGCAGTATGAACACTGAAGCTTTCTTT.

The chain recombines TRBV19 with TRBJ1-2; D gene ambiguous. Looked up from germline, CDR1 is LNHDA and CDR2 is SQIVND (reference sequence). The CDR3 sequence is 13 residues long. V gave up 6 bases and J gave up 4 bases, with 12 bases separating them. The CDR3 nucleotides are TGTGCCAGTAGCCTCTCGGAGCGCTATGGCTACACCTTC. The encoded protein is CASSLSERYGYTF.

The chain joins TRBV7-9 to TRBJ2-3, with 9 nucleotides matching TRBD2. V dropped 5 bases and J dropped 3; count of bases not matched to a gene: 9. The germline gives CDR1 SEHNR, CDR2 FQNEAQ (reference sequence). The CDR3 spans 16 residues. In nucleotides, the CDR3 is TGTGCCAGCAGCCCCCAGCTAGCGGGAAAGACAGATACGCAGTATTTT. It yields the protein CASSPQLAGKTDTQYF.

The chain recombines TRBV5-6 with TRBJ2-1; D is undetermined. Trimming shortened V by 1 base and J by 6 bases, and 14 bases separated the two germline ends. This CDR3 region has 15 residues. Germline CDR1 reads SGHDT; CDR2 reads YYEEEE. This CDR3 reads CASSLWPRPLNEQFF. The DNA for the CDR3 is TGTGCCAGCAGCTTGTGGCCAAGACCCCTCAATGAGCAGTTCTTC.

This chain joins TRBV12-1 and TRBJ1-6. TRBV12-1 is described as a pseudogene. The CDR3 spans 15 residues. The CDR3 sequence is CASSFREGNNSPLHF. CDR3 bases: TGTGCCAGCAGCTTTCGGGAGGGCAATAATTCACCCCTCCACTTT.

The chain carries TRBV4-1 and TRBJ2-3; 10 bases are a match to TRBD2. J gave up 10 bases and V 1 base, and 23 bases lay outside the gene matches. The CDR3 is 20 residues long. Germline CDR1 reads MGHRA; CDR2 reads YSYEKL. This CDR3 reads CASSQVVQRRLAGQTGAQYF. DNA for the CDR3: TGCGCCAGCAGCCAAGTGGTTCAGAGGAGACTAGCGGGTCAAACCGGGGCGCAGTATTTT.

The rearrangement joins TRBV9 to TRBJ2-7; 8 nucleotides align to TRBD1. The CDR3 has 15 amino acids. Per the germline V gene, CDR1 is SGDLS and CDR2 is YYNGEE. V lost 2 bases, J lost 1 base, and 5 bases stayed unmatched. The CDR3 DNA follows: TGTGCCAGCAGCGTTGGGACAGGCGTTTCCTACGAGCAGTACTTC. It encodes CASSVGTGVSYEQYF.

The count of this clone is one. The chain has TRBV7-2 and TRBJ2-7; 11 bases align to TRBD2. Germline CDR1 and CDR2: SGHTA and FQGNSA. CDR3 length equals 17 residues. Trimming cost V 4 bases and J 0 bases; bases outside gene matches: 8. Written as DNA, the CDR3 is TGTGCCAGCAGCTCCCTAGCGGGGGGTGTAAGCTCCTACGAGCAGTACTTC. As protein: CASSSLAGGVSSYEQYF.

This clone appeared once. The chain employs TRBV7-9 and TRBJ2-1; no definite D call. The CDR3 spans 13 residues. Per germline, CDR1 SEHNR and CDR2 FQNEAQ (reference sequence). V was pared by 3 bases and J by 10 bases, with 13 bases between. The CDR3 DNA reads as TGTGCCAGCAGCTTCACCGTCGACTCGGAGCAGTTCTTC. Encoded protein: CASSFTVDSEQFF.

This chain links TRBV9 with TRBJ2-3; the D gene is possibly TRBD1 (6 bases). The germline V and J ends were trimmed by 0 bases and 1 base, with 9 bases remaining between them. Germline V gives CDR1 SGDLS, CDR2 YYNGEE. The CDR3 loop spans 15 amino acids. The chain's CDR3 is CASSVAGGRTDTQYF. In DNA form, the CDR3 reads TGTGCCAGCAGCGTAGCTGGGGGCCGCACAGATACGCAGTATTTT.

This clone turned up a few times. The rearrangement uses TRBV4-1 and TRBJ2-7; a possible D gene is TRBD1 (6 bases). The CDR3 totals 17 residues. V lost 2 bases, J lost 5 bases, and 22 bases lay in between. Germline V lookup: CDR1 MGHRA, CDR2 YSYEKL. The CDR3 sequence: CASSQLLKRDTGNEQYF. For the CDR3, the DNA is TGCGCCAGCAGCCAACTATTAAAACGGGACACTGGAAACGAGCAGTACTTC.

The chain links TRBV6-6 to TRBJ1-6; 7 nucleotides match TRBD1. The germline V gene has CDR1 MNHNY and CDR2 SVGAGI (reference sequence). The CDR3 length is 14 residues. V lost 6 bases and J lost 11; bases outside the gene matches: 10. The CDR3 here is CASRESTGQAPLHF. The CDR3 bases are TGTGCCAGCAGAGAGTCGACAGGGCAGGCACCCCTCCACTTT.

J is TRBJ1-4 and V is TRBV6-5; a possible D gene is TRBD1 (5 bases). The CDR3 has 16 amino acids. From germline, CDR1 is MNHEY and CDR2 SVGAGI. V was cut by 0 bases and J by 1 base, with 9 bases left in between. The CDR3 DNA reads as TGTGCCAGCAGTTACTCGGGACCGGTAACTAATGAAAAACTGTTTTTT. It is translated as CASSYSGPVTNEKLFF.